Detailed here is one T cell receptor beta chain. This entry is derived from a study of blood T cell repertoires in COVID-19. CDR1 and CDR2 from the germline V gene are SNHLY and FYNNEI. V shed 7 bases and J 4 bases; nucleotides not matched to a gene: 6. The CDR3 length is 14 residues. Produced via immunoSEQ multiplex PCR; TCRdb's table is partial and in-frame only. The table shows 350,000 to 400,000 clones, with roughly 90% occurring only once. The sample consisted of PBMCs or T cells enriched from blood (not recorded which). The TCR originated in a woman in her 30s with acute COVID-19. This rearrangement joins TRBV2 to TRBJ1-1; 10 bases line up with TRBD1. The CDR3, as DNA: TGTGCCAGCATTTCCCGGGACAGGGGCACTGAAGCTTTCTTT. Protein product: CASISRDRGTEAFF.